The 5 T cell receptor beta chains below were found in one sample sequenced in a study of T cells after yellow fever vaccination. TCRdb ran MiXCR on the 5' RACE reads and lists one entry per CDR3 protein. The sample shows about 69,000 distinct CDR3 sequences, approximately 5.9% of them seen only once. The sequences come from CD4+ T cells sorted from PBMCs, collected less than 16 days after the first yellow fever vaccination. The source is a man between 18 and 35 years old who received the YFV17D yellow fever vaccine.

V and J are TRBV19 and TRBJ1-1, with D tentatively TRBD1 (5 bases). CDR1 and CDR2 from the germline V gene are LNHDA and SQIVND (reference sequence). The CDR3 is made up of 15 amino acids. V shed 7 bases and J shed 1 base, with 16 bases lying between them. The CDR3 reads CASTTIGTGNTEAFF. The CDR3 region has the DNA TGTGCCAGTACCACTATCGGGACTGGGAACACTGAAGCTTTCTTT.

This clonotype came up many times. V usage is TRBV7-8 and J usage is TRBJ1-1, with D perhaps matching TRBD1 (5 bases). The germline V gene has CDR1 SGHVS and CDR2 FQNEAQ. V lost 0 bases, J lost 11 bases, and 13 bases lay in between. The CDR3 is 13 residues long. The CDR3: CASSLAIGEGAFF. The CDR3, as DNA: TGTGCCAGCAGCTTAGCGATCGGGGAGGGGGCTTTCTTT.

This clonotype showed up many times. The chain links TRBV2 to TRBJ1-5; D not certain. There are 15 residues in the CDR3. In germline, CDR1 is SNHLY, CDR2 FYNNEI. V lost 4 bases, J lost 0 bases, and 10 bases lay in between. DNA for the CDR3: TGTGCCAGCAGTGCGGACGGCCATAGCAATCAGCCCCAGCATTTT. Translated, it gives CASSADGHSNQPQHF.

A few counts support this clonotype. This chain connects TRBV5-6 to TRBJ2-2; the D is unclear. V was pared by 4 bases and J by 3 bases, with 19 bases between. The CDR3 length is 17 residues. Germline CDR1 is SGHDT and CDR2 is YYEEEE. CDR3 coding DNA: TGTGCCAGCAGCCTACTCTCCGGGTCTTCTTACACCGGGGAGCTGTTTTTT. Protein product: CASSLLSGSSYTGELFF.

This clonotype was picked up many times. The V and J genes are TRBV20-1 and TRBJ2-2; 8 bases agree with TRBD2. Trimming at V came to 2 bases and at J to 9 bases, leaving 8 bases not matched to a gene. Germline lookup yields CDR1 DFQATT and CDR2 SNEGSKA (reference sequence). This CDR3 contains 14 residues. CDR3 DNA sequence: TGCAGTGCTAGACCCTCATTTAGCGGGAGGGAGCTGTTTTTT. This sequence encodes CSARPSFSGRELFF.